Following are 21 T cell receptor beta chains from one sample sequenced in a study of T cell clones after liver transplantation (dated by TCRdb to between 2018 and 2020). The protocol used for the library was the immunoSEQ multiplex PCR assay. Here the immuneACCESS table is served through TCRdb, limited to in-frame sequences with V and J called. Missing clones are a known gap in these copies; in checked studies unresolved V genes cover under half, and the rest lacks a known reason. Counted in this sample were about 120,000 clones; 90% of them appeared once. The ten largest make up approximately 0.84% of the sample. The sequences come from CD4+ T cells from blood, collected 12 months after liver transplant. Receptors were obtained from a human patient who received a liver transplant. Donor T cells from the graft may be present among the T cells after a transplant.

The chain joins TRBV5-1 to TRBJ2-1; 7 positions match TRBD1. The CDR3 contains 15 residues. Looked up from germline, CDR1 is SGHRS and CDR2 is YFSETQ. V was clipped by 4 bases and J by 2 bases; unmatched bases: 6. The CDR3 nucleotides are TGCGCCAGCAGCCGGACAGGAATGACCTACAATGAGCAGTTCTTC. This codes for CASSRTGMTYNEQFF.

V gene TRBV4-2 combines with J gene TRBJ2-3; weak D call: TRBD2 (6 bases). The germline V gene has CDR1 LGHNA and CDR2 YNFKEQ. Trimming removed 1 base at V and 5 bases at J, with 10 bases between. This CDR3 region has 14 residues. CDR3 residues: CASSQAGELDTQYF. CDR3 bases: TGTGCCAGCAGCCAAGCGGGAGAGTTAGATACGCAGTATTTT.

This chain uses TRBV6-6 with TRBJ2-1, with 9 bases identical to TRBD2. Germline-derived CDR1 and CDR2 are MNHNY and SVGAGI (reference sequence). The CDR3 has 15 amino acids. The ends lost 5 bases at V and 1 base at J; junction bases unmatched: 3. In nucleotides, the CDR3 is TGTGCCAGCAGTGTTCTAGCGGGGTCCTACAATGAGCAGTTCTTC. This codes for CASSVLAGSYNEQFF.

The chain has TRBV11-2 and TRBJ2-7; 7 nucleotides match TRBD2. Looked up from germline, CDR1 is SGHAT and CDR2 is FQNNGV. This CDR3 contains 16 residues. V shed 5 bases, J shed 0 bases, and the junction held 10 bases outside the gene matches. CDR3 residues: CASSTRLAASSYEQYF. For the CDR3, the DNA is TGTGCCAGCAGCACCCGACTAGCCGCGAGCTCCTACGAGCAGTACTTC.

The J gene is TRBJ1-4, the V gene TRBV28; 8 positions agree with TRBD1. This CDR3 contains 14 residues. Unmatched junction bases numbered 5, after V lost 8 bases and J lost 3 bases. Germline V gene data show CDR1 as MDHEN and CDR2 as SYDVKM. DNA for the CDR3: TGTGCCAGCTCGCGGACAGGGTCTAATGAAAAACTGTTTTTT. Its translation: CASSRTGSNEKLFF.

V is TRBV2 and J is TRBJ2-7, with D hard to call. CDR3 size: 11 residues. V dropped 5 bases and J dropped 6 bases, with 8 bases sitting between them. The V gene's germline CDR1 is SNHLY and CDR2 FYNNEI. CDR3 residues: CASSYFAEQYF. The CDR3 region has the DNA TGTGCCAGCAGTTACTTTGCCGAGCAGTACTTC.

In its sample, this clone was seen once. This chain links TRBV11-3 with TRBJ2-5; 7 positions match TRBD2. Per the germline V gene, CDR1 is SGHNT and CDR2 is YENEEA. Trimming took 1 base from V and 2 from J; bases not matched to a gene: 4. The CDR3 is made up of 15 amino acids. CDR3 residues: CASSLGTGRQETQYF. DNA of the CDR3: TGTGCCAGCAGCTTAGGGACCGGGAGGCAAGAGACCCAGTACTTC.

This clone has a handful of counts. The chain is built from TRBV4-1 and TRBJ2-1; 7 nucleotides match TRBD2. The CDR3 extends over 18 amino acids. Germline lookup yields CDR1 MGHRA and CDR2 YSYEKL. V gave up 0 bases and J gave up 4 bases; unmatched junction bases: 12. CDR3 sequence: CASSQDMALAGPYNEQFF. Written as DNA, the CDR3 is TGCGCCAGCAGCCAAGATATGGCCTTAGCGGGCCCTTACAATGAGCAGTTCTTC.

The chain recombines TRBV29-1 with TRBJ2-5; 7 bases map to TRBD1. The trim removed 6 bases at V and 5 bases at J, leaving 9 bases unmatched. The CDR3 totals 13 residues. Per germline, CDR1 SQVTM and CDR2 ANQGSEA. The CDR3 loop reads CSVGDRVWETQYF. As DNA, the CDR3 is TGCAGCGTGGGTGACAGGGTGTGGGAGACCCAGTACTTC.

The V gene is TRBV11-1, the J gene TRBJ1-1, with TRBD1 matching over 7 bases. This CDR3 is built from 15 residues. The junction had 12 bases not matched to a gene; V was cut back by 5 bases and J by 6 bases. The germline V gene encodes CDR1 SGHAT and CDR2 FQDESV (reference sequence). This chain's CDR3 is CASSPGYRGISEAFF. CDR3 DNA sequence: TGTGCCAGCAGCCCCGGATACAGGGGAATCTCTGAAGCTTTCTTT.

The chain is built from TRBV2 and TRBJ2-7; D possibly corresponds to TRBD2 (6 bases). The CDR3 spans 13 residues. V lost 6 bases and J lost 3, with 12 bases in between. The germline V gene has CDR1 SNHLY and CDR2 FYNNEI. The CDR3 loop is CASSVGLDYEQYF. CDR3 coding DNA: TGTGCCAGCAGCGTGGGACTCGACTACGAGCAGTACTTC.

The chain joins TRBV27 to TRBJ2-5; 7 bases line up with TRBD2. With 2 bases clipped from V and 5 bases from J, the junction kept 8 bases outside the gene matches. Germline V gene data show CDR1 as MNHEY and CDR2 as SMNVEV (reference sequence). The CDR3 contains 15 residues. CDR3 protein: CASSLGGEGKETQYF. The CDR3 DNA follows: TGTGCCAGCAGTTTAGGGGGGGAGGGGAAGGAGACCCAGTACTTC.

This rearrangement joins TRBV5-6 to TRBJ2-7; no clear D gene. V shed 2 bases and J shed 4 bases, with 7 bases lying between them. Germline-derived CDR1 and CDR2 are SGHDT and YYEEEE. There are 12 residues in the CDR3. The CDR3 DNA reads TGTGCCAGCAGCTTCCAGACATACGAGCAGTACTTC. Translating it yields CASSFQTYEQYF.

V and J are TRBV6-6 and TRBJ2-7; 9 nucleotides align to TRBD2. The V segment lost 0 bases and the J segment 0 bases; nucleotides outside the gene matches: 3. Germline values: CDR1 MNHNY, CDR2 SVGAGI (reference sequence). This CDR3 region has 16 residues. In nucleotides, the CDR3 is TGTGCCAGCAGTTACTCGATACTAGCGGGCTCCTACGAGCAGTACTTC. Translated: CASSYSILAGSYEQYF.

V gene TRBV28 combines with J gene TRBJ1-2, with 8 bases matching TRBD1. The ends lost 8 bases at V and 0 bases at J; junction bases unmatched: 5. CDR1 and CDR2 from the germline V gene are MDHEN and SYDVKM. The CDR3 sequence is 14 residues long. The CDR3 nucleotides read TGTGCCAGCCTAAAACAGGGGGCTAACTATGGCTACACCTTC. This gives the protein CASLKQGANYGYTF.

The chain is built from TRBV7-2 and TRBJ2-5; 8 bases line up with TRBD2. J lost 5 bases, V lost 0 bases, and 8 bases had no gene match. From germline, CDR1 is SGHTA and CDR2 FQGNSA. The length of the CDR3 is 16 residues. The DNA for the CDR3 is TGTGCCAGCAGCTTAGCGGCACTAGCGGCACGGGAGACCCAGTACTTC. Residues: CASSLAALAARETQYF.

The chain links TRBV7-6 to TRBJ2-1; the match to TRBD1 covers 11 bases. This CDR3 has 15 residues. V was clipped by 5 bases and J by 4 bases; unmatched bases: 4. Germline CDR1 and CDR2: SGHVS and FNYEAQ. The CDR3 DNA reads TGTGCCAGCAGCCCCGGGACAGGGGGATACAATGAGCAGTTCTTC. It is translated as CASSPGTGGYNEQFF.

CDR3 amino acids: CASSQGLAADNEQFF. CDR3 bases: TGCGCCAGCAGCCAGGGACTAGCGGCGGACAATGAGCAGTTCTTC. V is TRBV5-1 and J is TRBJ2-1, with TRBD2 identical over 11 bases. The V and J ends lost 4 bases and 5 bases, in that order; junction bases with no gene match: 5. The CDR3 spans 15 residues. Germline V CDR1 and CDR2: SGHRS, YFSETQ.

The chain recombines TRBV19 with TRBJ2-1; 9 bases line up with TRBD2. This CDR3 is 14 amino acids long. Germline assignment: CDR1 LNHDA and CDR2 SQIVND (reference sequence). After removal of 9 bases from V and 9 bases from J, the junction contained 12 bases not matched to a gene. This CDR3 is CASDRGGRALEQFF. DNA of the CDR3: TGTGCCAGCGATCGGGGCGGGAGGGCCCTTGAGCAGTTCTTC.

V usage is TRBV6-6 and J usage is TRBJ2-7; 10 bases align to TRBD2. The CDR3 runs 14 residues. The J segment lost 4 bases and the V segment lost 5 bases, leaving 5 bases of the junction unmatched. Germline CDR1 MNHNY, CDR2 SVGAGI (reference sequence). In DNA, the CDR3 is TGTGCCAGCAGTAAACAAGCGGGAGGGTACGAGCAGTACTTC. Translation gives CASSKQAGGYEQYF.

This chain joins TRBV10-3 and TRBJ2-4; possible D gene TRBD1, 5 bases. Germline V gives CDR1 ENHRY, CDR2 SYGVKD. The CDR3 loop spans 15 amino acids. Trimming pared 4 bases from V and 0 bases from J, leaving 10 bases between. The CDR3 loop is CAISGGNLAKNIQYF. CDR3 nucleotide sequence: TGTGCCATCAGTGGGGGCAACCTAGCCAAAAACATTCAGTACTTC.